This T cell receptor (beta chain) was identified during a study of immune heterogeneity within non-small cell lung tumors. TCR beta CDR3 regions came from multiplex PCR with 32 forward V and 13 reverse J primers. TCRdb fed the multiplex PCR reads into MiXCR, producing one record per CDR3 protein. The sample contains fewer than 13,000 distinct CDR3 sequences, about 25% of which appear only once. Genomic DNA from bulk tumor acted as the template, and roughly 0.55 ug was loaded per sample. Each primary tumor yielded several biopsies, collected far apart from one another at surgery. Curative surgical treatment was performed in patients who had newly diagnosed, untreated non-small cell lung cancer. A note on this clonotype: One end of the junction does not line up with germline, which may come from a read error.

Germline CDR1 reads SGHNT; CDR2 reads YENEEA. There are 15 residues in the CDR3. This TCR derives from a man aged 50-59 years with non-small cell lung cancer. V and J are TRBV11-3 and TRBJ2-1; TRBD2 might be the D (7 bases). The sample was lung tumor tissue. The chain's CDR3 is CASSLAGGGLNEQFF. CDR3 nucleotides: TGTGCCAGCAGCCTAGCTGGCGGGGGCTTGAATGAGCAATTCTTC.